This T cell receptor (beta chain) emerged from a study of shared clonotypes between healthy human individuals. Study-level background: The study drew on a couple of women and a few men aged 18 to 49 as donors.

This clone was counted a single time. Its antigen is currently unknown. Other nucleotide sequences from this sample produce the same CDR3. This CDR3 spans 11 amino acids. The V gene lost 6 bases and the J gene lost 4 bases, with 4 bases spanning the gap. Germline V gene lookup returns CDR1 SGHDN and CDR2 FVKESK. Study-wide points: It was the few donors that limited the genetic and exposure-history diversity represented. Clonotype sharing among donors was expected to depend on sequencing depth.

The assay was run at deep level. Libraries were prepared by immunoSEQ multiplex PCR; TCRdb keeps only in-frame clonotypes and omits some of them. Of 2 million to 2.5 million clones in the sample, approximately 96% were seen once. The clonotype comes from a man aged 18 to 30 in good health. The source material was naive CD4+ T cells sorted from blood. Subset described: CD45RA+ positively selected. This chain joins TRBV14 and TRBJ1-3; no clear D. The chain's CDR3 is CASSPGNTIYF. The DNA for the CDR3 is TGTGCCAGCAGTCCGGGAAACACCATATATTTT.